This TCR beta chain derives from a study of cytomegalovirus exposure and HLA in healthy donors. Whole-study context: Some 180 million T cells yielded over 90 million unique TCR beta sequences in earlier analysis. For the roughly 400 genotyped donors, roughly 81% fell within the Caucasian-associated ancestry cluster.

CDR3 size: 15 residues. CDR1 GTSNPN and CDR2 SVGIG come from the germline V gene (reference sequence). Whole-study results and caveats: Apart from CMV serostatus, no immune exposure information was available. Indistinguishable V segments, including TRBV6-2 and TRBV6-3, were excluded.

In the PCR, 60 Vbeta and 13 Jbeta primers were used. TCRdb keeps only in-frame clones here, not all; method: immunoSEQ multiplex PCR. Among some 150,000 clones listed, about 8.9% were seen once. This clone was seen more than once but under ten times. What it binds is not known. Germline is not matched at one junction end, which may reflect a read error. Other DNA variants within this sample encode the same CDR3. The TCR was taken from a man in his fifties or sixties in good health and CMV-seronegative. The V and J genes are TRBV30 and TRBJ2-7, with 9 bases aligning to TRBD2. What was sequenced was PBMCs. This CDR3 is CAWSSPREGPYEQYF. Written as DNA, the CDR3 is TGTGCCTGGAGTTCCCCGCGGGAGGGCCCATACGAGCAGTACTTT. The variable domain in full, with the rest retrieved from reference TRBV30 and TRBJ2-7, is SQTIHQWPATLVQPVGSPLSLECTVEGTSNPNLYWYRQAAGRGLQLLFYSVGIGQISSEVPQNLSASRPQDRQFILSSKKLLLSDSGFYLCAWSSPREGPYEQYFGPGTRLTVT.